The following is a TCR beta chain sequence with its context. The antigen is unknown. The data stem from a study of beta chain features in type 1 diabetes. Study findings and constraints: In every one of the four CD4+ subsets, TCRB CDR3s were moderately but significantly shorter in Type 1 diabetes patients.

As every portion of the isolated RNA was reverse transcribed, the sequencing read expressed TCRB transcripts. The table came from immunoSEQ multiplex PCR; TCRdb's copy has only in-frame clones and leaves some out. The sample yields around 310,000 clones, approximately 13% seen once. The CDR3 extends over 18 amino acids. The receptor's source is a woman aged 18-29 years with type 1 diabetes. This sequence joins TRBV21-1 and TRBJ2-7; the table's D call TRBD2 went unverified against the DNA. TRBV21-1 is noted as a pseudogene. Sequencing was performed on naive CD4+ T cells from blood. CDR3 nucleotide sequence: TGTGCCAGCAGCCCAAGGGGACTAGCGGGAGGGCCTGGCTACGAGCAGTACTTC. It codes for CASSPRGLAGGPGYEQYF.